This T cell receptor (beta chain) is drawn from a study of T-cell reconstitution after alpha-beta-depleted transplantation in children listed by TCRdb under 2016. Some background on the complete study: Using TCR repertoire profiling, the study quantitatively followed how T-cell immune reconstitution unfolded in children after TCRalphabeta/CD19-depleted allogeneic hematopoietic cell transplantation. General findings and caveats noted by the study authors: The high TCRbeta diversity at day 60 in some patients was ascribed to recipient T cells and intrathymic progenitors that had survived conditioning. The apparently early alphabetaT-cell count recovery about two months after transplant was reportedly dependent on only several hundred rapidly expanded clones derived from non-depleted graft cells. The frequencies of hyperexpanded clones fell over the following months, and after one year, T-cell counts and TCRbeta diversity were mostly attributed to newly produced T cells.

Trimming leaves V shorter by 0 bases and J shorter by 7 bases, with the junction holding 5 bases beyond the gene matches. As encoded in the germline V gene (reference sequence), CDR1 is DFQATT while CDR2 is SNEGSKA. Measured from the cysteine to the phenylalanine, the CDR3 is 15 residues long. Only the CDR3 part of the read is kept: 45 bases, read in frame from the first base. Libraries were built with PCR. Data came from an Illumina HiSeq 2500. Molecular barcoding was employed in the preparation of TCR libraries, with unique molecular identifiers being used to normalize TCRbeta repertoire quantification. Using fastp trimming at Q25 and MiXCR clonotype assembly, TCRdb reanalyzed the public sequencing data and kept in-frame beta chains. Records with the same CDR3 protein are collapsed into one entry carrying the most frequent genes and DNA. The sample table lists about 540,000 distinct CDR3 sequences, around 27% of them with a count of one. Of the sample, less than 40% falls within the top ten clones.

At least ten counts were recorded for this clonotype. Its recognized antigen is unknown. No much larger clone is present one base from it, and per-base qualities are unavailable. What the treatment or condition label conveys for this sample: allogeneic hematopoietic cell transplantation with graft depleted of TCRalphabeta T cells and CD19 B cells. TCRalphabeta/CD19-depleted allogeneic hematopoietic cell grafts were given to the transplant recipients, all of whom were children. Sequencing used PBMCs, obtained before TCRalphabeta/CD19-depleted stem cell transplant. This clonotype was sampled from a boy less than two years old with Wiskott-Aldrich syndrome, due to receive a stem cell transplant. The chain is encoded by TRBV20-1 joined to TRBJ2-1, and TRBD2 aligns with 11 junction nucleotides. This receptor has the CDR3 CSARDRLAGGNEQFF. The DNA sequence reads TGCAGTGCTAGAGATAGGCTAGCGGGAGGTAATGAGCAGTTCTTC.